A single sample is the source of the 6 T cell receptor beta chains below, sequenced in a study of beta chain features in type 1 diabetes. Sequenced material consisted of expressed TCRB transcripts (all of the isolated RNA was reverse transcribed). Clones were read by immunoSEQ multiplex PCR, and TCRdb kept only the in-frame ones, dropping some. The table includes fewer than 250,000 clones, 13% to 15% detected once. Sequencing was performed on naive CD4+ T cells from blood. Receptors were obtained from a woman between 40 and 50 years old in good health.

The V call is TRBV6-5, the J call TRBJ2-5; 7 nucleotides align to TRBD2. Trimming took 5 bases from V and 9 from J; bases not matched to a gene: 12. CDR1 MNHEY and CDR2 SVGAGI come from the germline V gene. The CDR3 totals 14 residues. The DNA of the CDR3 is TGTGCCAGCAGTCTGGTGGGTGCGGGGGAGGCCCAGTACTTC. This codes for CASSLVGAGEAQYF.

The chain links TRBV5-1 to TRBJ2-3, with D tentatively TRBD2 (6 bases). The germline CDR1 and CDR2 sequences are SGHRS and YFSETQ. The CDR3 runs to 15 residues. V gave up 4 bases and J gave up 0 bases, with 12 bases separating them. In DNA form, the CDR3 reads TGCGCCAGCAGCCCTTCGCGGGGCAGCACAGATACGCAGTATTTT. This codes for CASSPSRGSTDTQYF.

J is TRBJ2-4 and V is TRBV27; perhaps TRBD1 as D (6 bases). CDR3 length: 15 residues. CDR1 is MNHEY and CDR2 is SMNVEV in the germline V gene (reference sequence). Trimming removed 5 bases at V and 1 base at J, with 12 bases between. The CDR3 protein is CASSLLQGAKNIQYF. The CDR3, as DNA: TGTGCCAGCAGTCTCCTCCAGGGGGCCAAAAACATTCAGTACTTC.

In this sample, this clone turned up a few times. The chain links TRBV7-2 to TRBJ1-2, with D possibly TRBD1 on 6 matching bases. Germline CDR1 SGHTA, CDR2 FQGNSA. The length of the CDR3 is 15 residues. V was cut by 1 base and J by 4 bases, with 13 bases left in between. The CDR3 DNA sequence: TGTGCCAGCAGCTTAGAAGGGGGAATTATCTATGGCTACACCTTC. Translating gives CASSLEGGIIYGYTF.

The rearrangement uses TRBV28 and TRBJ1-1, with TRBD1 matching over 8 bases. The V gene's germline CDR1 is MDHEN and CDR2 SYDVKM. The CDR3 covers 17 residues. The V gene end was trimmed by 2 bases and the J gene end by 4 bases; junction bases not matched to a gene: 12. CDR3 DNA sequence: TGTGCCAGCAGTTTAGTGGCAGGGGGCGGTTGGGCCACTGAAGCTTTCTTT. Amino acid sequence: CASSLVAGGGWATEAFF.

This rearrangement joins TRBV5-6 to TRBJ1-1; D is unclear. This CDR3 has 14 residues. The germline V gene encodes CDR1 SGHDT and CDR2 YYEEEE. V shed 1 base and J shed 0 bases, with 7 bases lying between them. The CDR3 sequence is CASSLPVMNTEAFF. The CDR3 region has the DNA TGTGCCAGCAGCTTGCCAGTCATGAACACTGAAGCTTTCTTT.